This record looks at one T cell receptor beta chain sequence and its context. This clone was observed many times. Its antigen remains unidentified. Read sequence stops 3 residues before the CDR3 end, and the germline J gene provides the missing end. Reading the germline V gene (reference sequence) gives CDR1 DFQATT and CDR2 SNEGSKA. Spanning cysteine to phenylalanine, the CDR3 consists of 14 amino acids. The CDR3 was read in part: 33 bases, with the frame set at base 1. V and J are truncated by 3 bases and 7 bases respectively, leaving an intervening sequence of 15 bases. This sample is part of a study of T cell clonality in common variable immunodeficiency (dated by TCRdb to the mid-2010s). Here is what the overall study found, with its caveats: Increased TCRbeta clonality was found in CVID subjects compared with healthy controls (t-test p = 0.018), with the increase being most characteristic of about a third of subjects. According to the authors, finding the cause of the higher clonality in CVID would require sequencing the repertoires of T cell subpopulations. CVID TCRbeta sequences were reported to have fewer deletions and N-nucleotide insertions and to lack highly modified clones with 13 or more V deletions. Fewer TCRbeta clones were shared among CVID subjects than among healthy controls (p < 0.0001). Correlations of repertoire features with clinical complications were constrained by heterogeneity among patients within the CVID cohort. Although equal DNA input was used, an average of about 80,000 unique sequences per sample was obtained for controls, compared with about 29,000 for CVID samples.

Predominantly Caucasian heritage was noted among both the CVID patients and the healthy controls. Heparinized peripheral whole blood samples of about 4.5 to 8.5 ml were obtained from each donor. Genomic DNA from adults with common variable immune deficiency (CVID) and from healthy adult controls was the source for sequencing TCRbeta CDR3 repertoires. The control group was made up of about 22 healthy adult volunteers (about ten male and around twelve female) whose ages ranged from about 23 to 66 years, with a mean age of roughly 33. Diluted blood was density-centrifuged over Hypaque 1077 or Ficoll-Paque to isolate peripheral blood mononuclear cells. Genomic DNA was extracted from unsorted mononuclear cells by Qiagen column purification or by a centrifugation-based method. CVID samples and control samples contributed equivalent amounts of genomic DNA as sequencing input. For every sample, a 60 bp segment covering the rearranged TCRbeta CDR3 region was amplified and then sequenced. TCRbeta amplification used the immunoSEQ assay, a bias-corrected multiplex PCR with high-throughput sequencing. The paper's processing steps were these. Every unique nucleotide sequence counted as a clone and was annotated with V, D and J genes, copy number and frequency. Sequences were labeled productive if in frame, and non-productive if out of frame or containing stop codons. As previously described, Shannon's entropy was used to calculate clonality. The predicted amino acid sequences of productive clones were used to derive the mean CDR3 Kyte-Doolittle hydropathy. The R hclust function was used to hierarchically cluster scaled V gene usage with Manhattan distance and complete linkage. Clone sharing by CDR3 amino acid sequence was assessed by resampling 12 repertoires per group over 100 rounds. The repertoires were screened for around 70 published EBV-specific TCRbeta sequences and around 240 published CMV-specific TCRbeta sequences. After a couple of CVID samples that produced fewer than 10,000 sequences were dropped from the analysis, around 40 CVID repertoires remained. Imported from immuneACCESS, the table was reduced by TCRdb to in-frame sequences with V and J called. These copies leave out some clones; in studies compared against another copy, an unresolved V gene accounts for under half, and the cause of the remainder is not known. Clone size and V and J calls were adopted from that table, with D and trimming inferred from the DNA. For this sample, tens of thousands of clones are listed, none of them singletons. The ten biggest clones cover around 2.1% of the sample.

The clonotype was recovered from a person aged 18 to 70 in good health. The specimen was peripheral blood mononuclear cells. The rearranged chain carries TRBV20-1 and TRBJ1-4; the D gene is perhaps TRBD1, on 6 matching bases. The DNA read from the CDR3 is TGCAGTGCTAGGGGGTACAGGGAGGCTGAAAAA. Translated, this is CSARGYREAEK. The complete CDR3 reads CSARGYREAEKLFF.